The rows below give T cell receptor beta chains drawn from one sample of a study of blood T cell repertoires in COVID-19. Method: immunoSEQ multiplex PCR; TCRdb's copy keeps in-frame clones and lacks some. The data hold approximately 300,000 clones, with about 90% observed a single time. Sequencing used PBMCs or T cells enriched from blood (not recorded which). The receptors here all came from a woman younger than 45 who had recovered from COVID-19. The CDR3 runs from the conserved cysteine through the conserved F or W. A D gene is named only where the DNA matches it firmly. Clone size is given for some rows only: seen once, a few or many times, or a class if the clone is expanded.

j_gene: TRBJ2-7; d_gene: TRBD1; v_gene: TRBV28; abundance: few; CDR3aa: CASSFRDSAYEQYF; CDR3nt: TGTGCCAGCAGTTTTAGGGACAGCGCCTACGAGCAGTACTTC
j_gene: TRBJ2-7; d_gene: TRBD1; v_gene: TRBV9; abundance: -; CDR3aa: CASSDRGSSYEQYF; CDR3nt: TGTGCCAGCAGCGACAGGGGCAGCTCCTACGAGCAGTACTTC
j_gene: TRBJ2-7; d_gene: -; v_gene: TRBV5-1; abundance: -; CDR3aa: CASSSRDLSSYEQYF; CDR3nt: TGCGCCAGCAGCTCCCGGGACTTGAGCTCCTACGAGCAGTACTTC
j_gene: TRBJ1-3; d_gene: -; v_gene: TRBV27; abundance: -; CDR3aa: CASRPTWGAGNTIYF; CDR3nt: TGTGCCAGCAGACCTACGTGGGGCGCTGGAAACACCATATATTTT
j_gene: TRBJ2-7; d_gene: TRBD1; v_gene: TRBV19; abundance: -; CDR3aa: CASSSPGTGDPYEQYF; CDR3nt: TGTGCCAGTAGTAGTCCGGGGACAGGGGACCCCTACGAGCAGTACTTC
j_gene: TRBJ1-4; d_gene: -; v_gene: TRBV6-5; abundance: -; CDR3aa: CASSASGVLSEKLFF; CDR3nt: TGTGCCAGCAGCGCCTCAGGGGTCTTGAGTGAAAAACTGTTTTTT
j_gene: TRBJ1-4; d_gene: TRBD1; v_gene: TRBV30; abundance: -; CDR3aa: CAWNPGQGVEKLFF; CDR3nt: TGTGCCTGGAACCCGGGACAGGGGGTGGAAAAACTGTTTTTT
j_gene: TRBJ2-5; d_gene: TRBD2; v_gene: TRBV30; abundance: -; CDR3aa: CAWRNKGRVETQYF; CDR3nt: TGTGCCTGGAGAAATAAGGGGAGGGTGGAGACCCAGTACTTC
j_gene: TRBJ2-1; d_gene: TRBD2; v_gene: TRBV19; abundance: -; CDR3aa: CASSDTGGYNEQFF; CDR3nt: TGTGCCAGTAGTGACACGGGGGGGTACAATGAGCAGTTCTTC
j_gene: TRBJ2-3; d_gene: -; v_gene: TRBV11-2; abundance: -; CDR3aa: CASRIPGVSTDTQYF; CDR3nt: TGTGCCAGCAGAATCCCCGGGGTTAGCACAGATACGCAGTATTTT
j_gene: TRBJ2-2; d_gene: TRBD2; v_gene: TRBV5-6; abundance: once; CDR3aa: CASSLLGGGLDETGELFF; CDR3nt: TGTGCCAGCAGCTTGTTAGGCGGGGGGCTGGATGAGACCGGGGAGCTGTTTTTT
j_gene: TRBJ2-1; d_gene: -; v_gene: TRBV18; abundance: -; CDR3aa: CASSPFTQNEQFF; CDR3nt: TGTGCCAGCTCACCATTTACTCAAAATGAGCAGTTCTTC
j_gene: TRBJ2-6; d_gene: -; v_gene: TRBV5-1; abundance: -; CDR3aa: CASSLEGRSGANVLTF; CDR3nt: TGCGCCAGCAGCTTGGAGGGGCGGTCGGGGGCCAACGTCCTGACTTTC
j_gene: TRBJ1-3; d_gene: -; v_gene: TRBV3-1/TRBV3-2; abundance: -; CDR3aa: CASSHIGTIYF; CDR3nt: TGTGCCAGCAGCCATATCGGCACCATATATTTT